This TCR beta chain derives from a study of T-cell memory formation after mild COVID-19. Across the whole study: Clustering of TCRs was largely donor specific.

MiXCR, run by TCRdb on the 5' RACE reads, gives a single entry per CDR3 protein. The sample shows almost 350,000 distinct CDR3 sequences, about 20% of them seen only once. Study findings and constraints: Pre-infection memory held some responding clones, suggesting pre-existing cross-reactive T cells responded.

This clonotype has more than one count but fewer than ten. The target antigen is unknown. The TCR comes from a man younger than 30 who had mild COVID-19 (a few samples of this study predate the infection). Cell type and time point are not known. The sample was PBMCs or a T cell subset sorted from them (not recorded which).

In DNA, the CDR3 is TGTGCCAGCAGTGGGGTAACAGGGACCCAAGAGACCCAGTACTTC. This sequence encodes CASSGVTGTQETQYF. This chain links TRBV2 with TRBJ2-5, with TRBD1 as a possible D gene (6 bases). There are 15 residues in the CDR3. Germline CDR1 is SNHLY and CDR2 is FYNNEI. Deletions cut 4 bases from V and 1 base from J, with 13 bases between. The entire variable domain, with the rest obtained from reference TRBV2 and TRBJ2-5, is as follows: EPEVTQTPSHQVTQMGQEVILRCVPISNHLYFYWYRQILGQKVEFLVSFYNNEISEKSEIFDDQFSVERPDGSNFTLKIRSTKLEDSAMYFCASSGVTGTQETQYFGPGTRLLVL.